This T cell receptor (beta chain) was found in a study of T cell repertoires in cytomegalovirus infection. In the study overall: Used in the study were CMV epitopes, some recently identified and HLA-C-restricted, others well-studied and HLA-B-restricted. Evidence of both CMV infection and a matching HLA type came from public TCR beta signatures.

TCRdb called the reads again in MiXCR, with one record for every CDR3 protein. The data show approximately 350,000 distinct CDR3 sequences, roughly 36% seen once. Of note for this clonotype: Antigen: not known.

This CDR3 comprises 18 residues. Germline CDR1 reads SEHNR; CDR2 reads FQNEAQ (reference sequence). Trimming at V came to 4 bases and at J to 0 bases, leaving 11 bases not matched to a gene. This rearrangement joins TRBV7-9 to TRBJ1-4; TRBD1 agrees at 7 bases. The source is a human donor in good health (CMV status not recorded). Some clones in this sample may be carry-over from other donors' samples. The material was cultured PBMCs, obtained from culture after CMV antigen stimulation. CDR3 nucleotide sequence: TGTGCCAGCAGCTCATATTCCGGGACAGTTCCAACTAATGAAAAACTGTTTTTT. It specifies CASSSYSGTVPTNEKLFF.